These 21 T cell receptor beta chains share one sample of origin, sequenced in a study of cytotoxic CD8 clonotypes in ibrutinib-treated CLL. The protocol was immunoSEQ multiplex PCR, while the TCRdb copy is restricted to in-frame clones and leaves out a portion. Here the sample spans about 140,000 clones, roughly 77% being singletons. This specimen consisted of PBMCs, obtained after 12 months of ibrutinib treatment. The receptor source for this set is a human donor with chronic lymphocytic leukemia.

The chain uses TRBV7-3 and TRBJ1-1, with no clear D. The ends were cut back, 4 bases at V and 1 base at J, with 10 bases in the middle. CDR1 is SGHTA, CDR2 FQGTGA, per germline. The CDR3 extends over 14 amino acids. This CDR3 reads CASSYRMGNTEAFF. The DNA of the CDR3 is TGTGCCAGCAGCTACCGGATGGGGAACACTGAAGCTTTCTTT.

The rearrangement uses TRBV2 and TRBJ2-7; no firm D call. This CDR3 comprises 14 residues. V dropped 1 base and J dropped 2 bases, with 9 bases sitting between them. Germline V CDR1 and CDR2: SNHLY, FYNNEI. CDR3 amino acids: CASSEGQPPYEQYF. The CDR3 nucleotides are TGTGCCAGCAGTGAAGGTCAGCCGCCCTACGAGCAGTACTTC.

V is TRBV28 and J is TRBJ2-1; D ambiguous. Germline CDR1 is MDHEN and CDR2 is SYDVKM. This CDR3 has 13 residues. Trimming pared 3 bases from V and 3 bases from J, leaving 6 bases between. CDR3 coding DNA: TGTGCCAGCAGTTTCGCCAGCTACAATGAGCAGTTCTTC. This gives the protein CASSFASYNEQFF.

CDR3 coding DNA: TGTGCCTGGACCCAAGGGGGCAATGAGCAGTTCTTC. Its translation is CAWTQGGNEQFF. This rearrangement joins TRBV30 to TRBJ2-1; D is perhaps TRBD1 (6 bases). Germline CDR1 is GTSNPN and CDR2 is SVGIG (reference sequence). Between the trimmed V and J ends, which lost 4 bases and 6 bases, there was a span of 10 bases. CDR3 length: 12 residues.

This rearrangement joins TRBV30 to TRBJ2-1, with TRBD2 as a possible D gene (6 bases). V was shortened by 0 bases and J by 8 bases, with 11 bases between the two germline ends. Germline V gene data show CDR1 as GTSNPN and CDR2 as SVGIG (reference sequence). The CDR3 is 13 residues long. The CDR3 reads CAWSVRSGHEQFF. The CDR3 DNA is TGTGCCTGGAGTGTACGGAGCGGGCATGAGCAGTTCTTC.

This clone was counted only a few times. This chain uses TRBV10-1 with TRBJ2-6; 8 nucleotides match TRBD2. With 10 bases clipped from V and 0 bases from J, the junction kept 11 bases outside the gene matches. This CDR3 is 17 amino acids long. CDR1 and CDR2 (germline): WNHNN, SYGVQD (reference sequence). The CDR3 nucleotides read TGCGCCACCTCGGAGCCGGGAGGGAGCTCTGGGGCCAACGTCCTGACTTTC. Translated, it gives CATSEPGGSSGANVLTF.

V and J are TRBV5-6 and TRBJ1-1; D remains ambiguous. Germline V CDR1 and CDR2: SGHDT, YYEEEE. V was cut by 0 bases and J by 1 base, with 4 bases left in between. This CDR3 has 13 amino acids. CDR3 loop: CASSLAENTEAFF. Here the CDR3 DNA reads TGTGCCAGCAGCTTGGCGGAGAACACTGAAGCTTTCTTT.

The chain links TRBV19 to TRBJ1-5; 10 nucleotides line up with TRBD1. With V trimmed by 3 bases and J by 9 bases, 8 bases remained unmatched. The CDR3 runs to 15 residues. Looked up from germline, CDR1 is LNHDA and CDR2 is SQIVND (reference sequence). The DNA for the CDR3 is TGTGCCAGTAGTATCAATGCGGGACAGGGGAGGCCCCAGCATTTT. This sequence encodes CASSINAGQGRPQHF.

The V call is TRBV29-1, the J call TRBJ2-1, with TRBD1 identical over 10 bases. The J segment lost 10 bases and the V segment lost 3 bases, leaving 9 bases of the junction unmatched. The CDR3 loop spans 14 amino acids. The germline V gene encodes CDR1 SQVTM and CDR2 ANQGSEA. CDR3 sequence reads: CSVDPGTGDREQFF. DNA of the CDR3: TGCAGCGTTGACCCTGGGACAGGGGATCGGGAGCAGTTCTTC.

This rearrangement joins TRBV18 to TRBJ1-5; no clear D. Between the trimmed V and J ends, which lost 2 bases and 5 bases, there was a span of 13 bases. CDR3 length: 15 amino acids. Looked up from germline, CDR1 is KGHSH and CDR2 is LQKENI. CDR3 residues: CASSPGRGPDQPQHF. The CDR3 DNA is TGTGCCAGCTCACCAGGTCGAGGGCCGGATCAGCCCCAGCATTTT.

The CDR3 loop is CASSRDGVELDEQFF. In DNA form, the CDR3 reads TGTGCCAGCAGCCGGGACGGAGTAGAATTAGATGAGCAGTTCTTC. V gene TRBV6-1 combines with J gene TRBJ2-1, with D possibly being TRBD1 or TRBD2 (5 bases each). Germline CDR1 and CDR2: MNHNS and SASEGT. The CDR3 loop spans 15 amino acids. V was pared by 6 bases and J by 8 bases, with 20 bases between.

DNA of the CDR3: TGTGCCAGCAGCCAAAGAGGACAGGGGACGCCCTATAATTCACCCCTCCACTTT. Protein sequence: CASSQRGQGTPYNSPLHF. V and J are TRBV11-2 and TRBJ1-6; the match to TRBD1 covers 9 bases. V lost 5 bases, J lost 2 bases, and 10 bases stayed unmatched. The germline CDR1 and CDR2 sequences are SGHAT and FQNNGV. This CDR3 contains 18 residues.

On this clone: This sequence may be a read error, since a much larger clone differs from it by one base. The same CDR3 also results from other DNA sequences found in this sample. V and J are TRBV28 and TRBJ1-5; D uncertain. Germline CDR1 reads MDHEN; CDR2 reads SYDVKM. This CDR3 is 11 amino acids long. V gave up 2 bases and J gave up 6 bases, with 2 bases separating them. The CDR3 here is CASSLGQPQHF. The DNA for the CDR3 is TGTGCCAGCAGTTTAGGTCAGCCCCAGCATTTT.

The CDR3 region has the DNA TGTGCCAGCAGCTTACTCCTAGCGGGGATCTACAATGAGCAGTTCTTC. It specifies CASSLLLAGIYNEQFF. The chain links TRBV7-9 to TRBJ2-1; 9 bases are shared with TRBD2. CDR3 length: 16 amino acids. Germline V gives CDR1 SEHNR, CDR2 FQNEAQ (reference sequence). The ends lost 2 bases at V and 3 bases at J; junction bases unmatched: 5.

V and J are TRBV28 and TRBJ2-1; 9 bases are shared with TRBD2. Germline CDR1 is MDHEN and CDR2 is SYDVKM. V shed 7 bases, J shed 4 bases, and the junction held 5 bases outside the gene matches. The CDR3 has 14 amino acids. The CDR3 DNA sequence: TGTGCCAGCAAAGCGGGGGGAAGATACAATGAGCAGTTCTTC. It yields the protein CASKAGGRYNEQFF. Drawing the rest from reference TRBV28 and TRBJ2-1, the complete variable domain is DVKVTQSSRYLVKRTGEKVFLECVQDMDHENMFWYRQDPGLGLRLIYFSYDVKMKEKGDIPEGYSVSREKKERFSLILESASTNQTSMYLCASKAGGRYNEQFFGPGTRLTVL.

With respect to this clone: This sample also contains other DNA sequences that code for the same CDR3. This chain joins TRBV28 and TRBJ1-4; no clear D gene. Germline V gives CDR1 MDHEN, CDR2 SYDVKM. The V and J ends lost 2 bases and 7 bases respectively, with 8 bases between them. The CDR3 loop spans 13 amino acids. CDR3 in amino acids: CASSLEGGEKLFF. The CDR3, as DNA: TGTGCCAGCAGTTTAGAGGGTGGTGAAAAACTGTTTTTT. The complete variable domain, with remaining parts taken from reference TRBV28 and TRBJ1-4, reads DVKVTQSSRYLVKRTGEKVFLECVQDMDHENMFWYRQDPGLGLRLIYFSYDVKMKEKGDIPEGYSVSREKKERFSLILESASTNQTSMYLCASSLEGGEKLFFGSGTQLSVL.

The chain joins TRBV27 to TRBJ2-4; D unclear. Germline V CDR1 and CDR2: MNHEY, SMNVEV (reference sequence). V dropped 3 bases and J dropped 7 bases, with 4 bases sitting between them. CDR3 length: 11 amino acids. CDR3 sequence: CASSFGNIQYF. For the CDR3, the DNA is TGTGCCAGCAGTTTCGGGAACATTCAGTACTTC.

The V and J genes are TRBV4-1 and TRBJ1-1; no clear D. The V gene lost 5 bases and the J gene lost 1 base, with 11 bases spanning the gap. CDR3 length: 14 residues. Germline V gene sequence: CDR1 MGHRA, CDR2 YSYEKL. The chain's CDR3 is CASSSRLQNTEAFF. CDR3 nucleotide sequence: TGCGCCAGCAGCTCCCGACTGCAGAACACTGAAGCTTTCTTT.

This chain connects TRBV6-4 to TRBJ1-1, with TRBD1 as a possible D gene (5 bases). V shed 5 bases and J shed 0 bases, with 10 bases lying between them. In germline, CDR1 is MRHNA, CDR2 SNTAGT. This CDR3 contains 14 residues. The CDR3 region is CASSHGGMNTEAFF. CDR3 DNA: TGTGCCAGCAGTCATGGGGGTATGAACACTGAAGCTTTCTTT.

This clone has only a few counts. The chain carries TRBV5-1 and TRBJ1-4; D uncertain. The CDR3 totals 14 residues. Deletions cut 4 bases from V and 8 bases from J, with 15 bases between. Germline CDR1 SGHRS, CDR2 YFSETQ. Here the CDR3 reads CASSDSRVREKLFF. CDR3 DNA sequence: TGCGCCAGCAGCGATTCTAGGGTACGGGAAAAACTGTTTTTT.

The rearrangement uses TRBV27 and TRBJ1-1; D is unresolved. Germline V gene data show CDR1 as MNHEY and CDR2 as SMNVEV (reference sequence). V lost 3 bases to trimming and J lost 2 bases, with 19 bases between them. The CDR3 runs to 17 residues. As DNA, the CDR3 is TGTGCCAGCAGTTTGTCCCCCTCGGGCAGTAAAAACACTGAAGCTTTCTTT. Translating it yields CASSLSPSGSKNTEAFF.